These 4 T cell receptor beta chains were all obtained from the same sample, sequenced in a study of blood T cell repertoires in COVID-19. Some clones are missing from TCRdb's copy, which holds only in-frame ones; the method was immunoSEQ multiplex PCR. The table shows about 280,000 clones, with around 85% occurring only once. Sequences were obtained from PBMCs or T cells enriched from blood (not recorded which). The receptor source for this set is a woman aged 50 to 65 who had recovered from COVID-19.

This clone was recorded only once. This chain uses TRBV29-1 with TRBJ2-3, with 7 bases identical to TRBD1. J lost 3 bases, V lost 7 bases, and 10 bases had no gene match. The germline gives CDR1 SQVTM, CDR2 ANQGSEA. The length of the CDR3 is 14 residues. The CDR3 reads CSAVQGKVTDTQYF. As DNA, the CDR3 is TGCAGCGCTGTACAGGGGAAGGTAACAGATACGCAGTATTTT.

V usage is TRBV5-1 and J usage is TRBJ1-1; no definite D call. With 4 bases removed from V and 4 bases from J, the gap between germline ends came to 17 bases. CDR3 size: 15 residues. Germline CDR1 is SGHRS and CDR2 is YFSETQ. This chain's CDR3 is CASSNEGTLITEAFF. DNA of the CDR3: TGCGCCAGCAGCAATGAGGGCACCCTCATCACTGAAGCTTTCTTT. The full variable domain, in which reference TRBV5-1 and TRBJ1-1 provide the parts outside the CDR3, is KAGVTQTPRYLIKTRGQQVTLSCSPISGHRSVSWYQQTPGQGLQFLFEYFSETQRNKGNFPGRFSGRQFSNSRSEMNVSTLELGDSALYLCASSNEGTLITEAFFGQGTRLTVV.

The V and J genes are TRBV27 and TRBJ1-6; 9 nucleotides agree with TRBD1. The CDR3 length is 15 residues. J gave up 9 bases and V 3 bases, and 6 bases lay outside the gene matches. Germline values: CDR1 MNHEY, CDR2 SMNVEV (reference sequence). This CDR3 is CASSLHRDRVSPLHF. The CDR3 nucleotides read TGTGCCAGCAGTTTGCACCGGGACAGGGTTTCACCCCTCCACTTT.

The chain has TRBV19 and TRBJ2-5, with 8 bases fitting TRBD1. From germline, CDR1 is LNHDA and CDR2 SQIVND (reference sequence). With V trimmed by 3 bases and J by 5 bases, 11 bases remained unmatched. The CDR3 spans 16 residues. This CDR3 reads CASSILGQGSGETQYF. In DNA, the CDR3 is TGTGCCAGTAGTATTTTAGGACAGGGAAGTGGCGAGACCCAGTACTTC.